The TCR beta chain under discussion was sequenced for a study of cytomegalovirus exposure and HLA in healthy donors. Overall study findings and caveats: Among the most significant clusters, several appeared linked to common viral pathogens in a later analysis. Among TCR sequences, most were rare, though some public TCRs appeared in many donors. Associated with HLA alleles at 0.05 false discovery rate in a later analysis were around 17,000 TCR beta sequences.

PCR employed 60 Vbeta and 13 Jbeta primers. Clones were read by immunoSEQ multiplex PCR, and TCRdb kept only the in-frame ones, dropping some. The sample has under 95,000 clones. In the case of this clone: What it binds is unknown.

Sequences were obtained from PBMCs. The receptor's source is a man aged 50 or older in good health and CMV-seronegative.

DNA for the CDR3: TGTGCCAGCAGCCTTACAGGTGGCTACACCTTC. It specifies CASSLTGGYTF. The V and J genes are TRBV4-2 and TRBJ1-2; D is possibly TRBD1 (5 bases). Trimming took off 4 bases at V and 7 bases at J, with 7 bases between the two ends. In germline, CDR1 is LGHNA, CDR2 YNFKEQ. The CDR3 extends over 11 amino acids.